The 15 T cell receptor beta chains reported below all come from one sample, sequenced in a study of blood T cells in healthy people across ages. Together with a sample-barcoded 5' primer, a J-beta primer mix was included in a second PCR lasting about 6 to 11 cycles. MiXCR was run by TCRdb on the 5' RACE reads, yielding one entry per CDR3 protein. In the table there are 700,000 to 950,000 distinct CDR3 sequences, nearly 60% of which are singletons. Sequenced sample: blood. Receptor source: a man aged 30 to 45 in good health.

This clonotype was detected only a few times. This chain uses TRBV28 with TRBJ2-1; unclear D gene. Trimming pared 3 bases from V and 10 bases from J, leaving 13 bases between. There are 13 residues in the CDR3. Germline V gives CDR1 MDHEN, CDR2 SYDVKM. CDR3 amino acids: CASSFEGPQEQFF. The CDR3 region has the DNA TGTGCCAGCAGTTTTGAAGGTCCCCAAGAGCAGTTCTTC.

This chain connects TRBV20-1 to TRBJ2-1; 12 nucleotides agree with TRBD2. With 1 base clipped from V and 4 bases from J, the junction kept 11 bases outside the gene matches. The CDR3 length is 18 residues. Germline-derived CDR1 and CDR2 are DFQATT and SNEGSKA (reference sequence). The chain's CDR3 is CSARVPSGGAGIYNEQFF. The CDR3 region has the DNA TGCAGTGCTAGAGTTCCTAGCGGGGGGGCCGGGATATACAATGAGCAGTTCTTC.

The J gene is TRBJ2-1, the V gene TRBV20-1; weak D call: TRBD2 (5 bases). Between the trimmed V and J ends, which lost 0 bases and 5 bases, there was a span of 8 bases. CDR1 and CDR2 (germline): DFQATT, SNEGSKA (reference sequence). The length of the CDR3 is 13 residues. The CDR3 loop is CSARDRGNNEQFF. CDR3 DNA sequence: TGCAGTGCTAGAGATCGGGGAAACAATGAGCAGTTCTTC.

This sequence joins TRBV29-1 and TRBJ2-6; 9 positions match TRBD1. V lost 7 bases and J lost 1; bases outside the gene matches: 5. CDR3 length: 15 amino acids. Germline V gene lookup returns CDR1 SQVTM and CDR2 ANQGSEA. In nucleotides, the CDR3 is TGCAGCGGTGAGGGACAGGGTTCTGGGGCCAACGTCCTGACTTTC. It yields the protein CSGEGQGSGANVLTF.

The chain is built from TRBV5-5 and TRBJ1-5; 7 bases agree with TRBD1. CDR1 is SGHKS and CDR2 is YYEKEE in the germline V gene (reference sequence). The CDR3 runs 15 residues. V was clipped by 2 bases and J by 5 bases; unmatched bases: 7. For the CDR3, the DNA is TGTGCCAGCAGCTTTTTTGGGACAGCCGATCAGCCCCAGCATTTT. Its translation: CASSFFGTADQPQHF.

This clonotype showed up just a few times. The V and J genes are TRBV6-5 and TRBJ2-5, with D uncertain. Deletions cut 11 bases from V and 11 bases from J, with 24 bases between. Germline lookup yields CDR1 MNHEY and CDR2 SVGAGI. The CDR3 contains 13 residues. The CDR3 protein is CASSRYGDREQYF. CDR3 sequence (DNA): TGTGCCTCGAGTCGTTACGGCGATCGAGAGCAGTACTTC.

CDR3 protein: CASSLSGTGGQPQHF. CDR3 in DNA: TGTGCCAGCAGTTTGTCCGGGACAGGGGGCCAGCCCCAGCATTTT. This sequence joins TRBV27 and TRBJ1-5; 12 nucleotides agree with TRBD1. V shed 3 bases and J 7 bases; nucleotides not matched to a gene: 4. CDR3 length: 15 residues. Germline values: CDR1 MNHEY, CDR2 SMNVEV (reference sequence).

The chain combines TRBV21-1 with TRBJ2-5; no check of the table's D call, TRBD2, against the DNA was made. TRBV21-1 is listed as a pseudogene. The CDR3 has 19 residues. The CDR3 sequence: CASSMGVMAGEDPRETQYF. CDR3 in DNA: TGTGCCAGCAGCATGGGGGTGATGGCGGGAGAGGATCCAAGAGAGACCCAGTACTTC.

This clonotype was counted only a few times. The chain combines TRBV4-3 with TRBJ2-1; 10 bases agree with TRBD2. V trimming: 0 bases; J trimming: 3 bases; junction bases outside the gene matches: 8. From germline, CDR1 is LGHNA and CDR2 YSLEER. CDR3 length: 18 residues. The CDR3 here is CASSQDLWWTSGYNEQFF. CDR3 sequence (DNA): TGCGCCAGCAGCCAAGATCTATGGTGGACTAGCGGCTACAATGAGCAGTTCTTC.

The chain links TRBV12-5 to TRBJ1-1; no clear D. The ends were cut back, 2 bases at V and 6 bases at J, with 7 bases in the middle. The CDR3 covers 12 residues. Germline CDR1 is LGHNT and CDR2 is FRNRAP. CDR3 residues: CASGLLTSEAFF. The CDR3 region has the DNA TGTGCTAGTGGTTTGCTCACCTCTGAAGCTTTCTTT.

The chain uses TRBV5-1 and TRBJ2-7, with D perhaps TRBD1 or TRBD2 (5 bases each). Germline V gene data show CDR1 as SGHRS and CDR2 as YFSETQ. The CDR3 loop spans 12 amino acids. The germline V and J ends were trimmed by 2 bases and 6 bases, with 9 bases remaining between them. CDR3 region: CASSLEGTEQYF. The CDR3 bases are TGCGCCAGCAGCTTAGAGGGGACCGAGCAGTACTTC.

The chain combines TRBV20-1 with TRBJ2-1, with D perhaps matching TRBD1 or TRBD2 (5 bases each). The CDR3 contains 17 residues. Looked up from germline, CDR1 is DFQATT and CDR2 is SNEGSKA (reference sequence). The V gene lost 1 base and the J gene lost 5 bases, with 21 bases spanning the gap. The CDR3 sequence is CSARVPRGGVMDNEQFF. CDR3 in DNA: TGCAGTGCTAGAGTACCCCGGGGCGGAGTAATGGACAATGAGCAGTTCTTC.

This clonotype showed up just once. The chain combines TRBV4-3 with TRBJ2-4, with D uncertain. The DNA end favors TRBJ2-5, so the J call may be wrong. Germline CDR1 is LGHNA and CDR2 is YSLEER. This CDR3 is built from 13 residues. CDR3 DNA: TGCGCCAGCAGCCAAGATGGAGCGGAGACCCAGTACTTC. Amino acids: CASSQDGAETQYF.

CDR3 amino acids: CASSPPSGEETQYF. CDR3 coding DNA: TGTGCCAGCTCACCACCATCCGGGGAAGAGACCCAGTACTTC. The V gene is TRBV18, the J gene TRBJ2-5; a possible D gene is TRBD2 (5 bases). V was shortened by 0 bases and J by 3 bases, with 8 bases between the two germline ends. CDR1 KGHSH and CDR2 LQKENI come from the germline V gene. The CDR3 runs to 14 residues.

In its sample, this clonotype was seen once. The V gene is TRBV6-5, the J gene TRBJ2-3, with 7 bases fitting TRBD2. Per the germline V gene, CDR1 is MNHEY and CDR2 is SVGAGI. Trimming removed 1 base from V and 3 bases from J; junction bases left unmatched: 7. CDR3 length: 16 residues. The CDR3 loop is CASSYWATSSTDTQYF. DNA for the CDR3: TGTGCCAGCAGTTACTGGGCGACTAGCTCAACAGATACGCAGTATTTT.